The 12 T cell receptor beta chains given below trace back to one sample, sequenced in a study of regulatory T cells in long-lasting Graves disease. With iRepertoire HTBI primers and Arm-PCR of CDR3 regions, TCR beta libraries were built. TCRdb analysed the multiplex PCR reads with MiXCR anew, one entry per CDR3 protein. The sample includes a few hundred thousand distinct CDR3 sequences, approximately 12% seen only once; the top ten take 15% to 20%. Time point noted: newly diagnosed GD, antithyroid drugs for less than 3 months. Extracted RNA from PBMCs served as the source of the TCR library. These data were also reused for a study on T cells in Graves' hyperthyroidism and ophthalmopathy.

Sequences were derived from peripheral blood mononuclear cells (PBMCs), sampled at new diagnosis, from a patient treated with antithyroid drugs. These receptors were taken from a young woman with Graves disease.

The CDR3 DNA reads TGTGCCAGCCGATATAAACAGACCTACTATGGCTACACCTTC. It yields the protein CASRYKQTYYGYTF. This chain uses TRBV27 with TRBJ1-2; D gene unclear. Germline CDR1 MNHEY, CDR2 SMNVEV (reference sequence). The CDR3 length is 14 residues. The V end lost 8 bases, the J end lost 3 bases, and 16 bases lay between the germline ends.

This clonotype was seen many times. The chain joins TRBV12-3 or TRBV12-4 to TRBJ2-1; D is unclear. V dropped 6 bases and J dropped 4 bases, with 4 bases sitting between them. This CDR3 spans 11 amino acids. DNA of the CDR3: TGTGCCAGCAGGTTATACAATGAGCAGTTCTTC. It yields the protein CASRLYNEQFF.

This clonotype has at least ten counts. The V call is TRBV12-3 or TRBV12-4, the J call TRBJ2-3; 9 bases agree with TRBD2. The J segment lost 5 bases and the V segment lost 6 bases, leaving 9 bases of the junction unmatched. This CDR3 has 15 amino acids. The CDR3 reads CASRAIAGAGDTQYF. In DNA, the CDR3 is TGTGCCAGCAGGGCCATAGCGGGAGCGGGAGATACGCAGTATTTT.

This chain joins TRBV5-1 and TRBJ1-1; TRBD1 matches 8 bases. V trimming: 5 bases; J trimming: 0 bases; junction bases outside the gene matches: 6. CDR3 length: 15 amino acids. Looked up from germline, CDR1 is SGHRS and CDR2 is YFSETQ. The CDR3 region has the DNA TGCGCCAGCAGATGGACAGGGATCTTGAACACTGAAGCTTTCTTT. As protein: CASRWTGILNTEAFF.

This chain connects TRBV4-2 to TRBJ1-2, with 7 bases aligning to TRBD1. The junction had 19 bases not matched to a gene; V was cut back by 4 bases and J by 5 bases. The V gene's germline CDR1 is LGHNA and CDR2 YNFKEQ. The CDR3 contains 18 residues. The CDR3 loop is CASSPIPRSEGARYGYTF. In nucleotides, the CDR3 is TGTGCCAGCAGCCCGATCCCCAGGTCAGAGGGGGCGCGGTATGGCTACACCTTC.

This clonotype was seen many times. V gene TRBV15 combines with J gene TRBJ2-4; TRBD1 matches at 8 bases. Germline CDR1 is LNHNV and CDR2 is YYDKDF (reference sequence). The CDR3 has 15 residues. V was pared by 3 bases and J by 6 bases, with 7 bases of the junction left unmatched. The CDR3 loop reads CATSREQGVRNIQYF. CDR3 bases: TGTGCCACCAGCAGGGAACAGGGGGTTAGAAACATTCAGTACTTC.

This clonotype has more than one count but fewer than ten. The chain uses TRBV6-5 and TRBJ2-7, with 8 bases that match TRBD2. This CDR3 comprises 16 residues. Germline CDR1 and CDR2: MNHEY and SVGAGI. The trim removed 0 bases at V and 4 bases at J, leaving 8 bases unmatched. CDR3 sequence: CASSYSTGRGEYEQYF. CDR3 bases: TGTGCCAGCAGTTACTCGACCGGGCGGGGGGAATACGAGCAGTACTTC.

Concerning this clonotype itself: Since a much larger clone is just one base distant, this may be a read error. The CDR3 is CASSLAGEITEALF. The CDR3 nucleotides read TGTGCCAGCAGCTTGGCAGGGGAAATTACTGAAGCTCTCTTT. The chain joins TRBV7-2 to TRBJ1-1, with a possible D match to TRBD1 (6 bases). Germline V gene sequence: CDR1 SGHTA, CDR2 FQGNSA. This CDR3 comprises 14 residues. The variable domain in full, with the rest retrieved from reference TRBV7-2 and TRBJ1-1, is GAGVSQSPSNKVTEKGKDVELRCDPISGHTALYWYRQSLGQGLEFLIYFQGNSAPDKSGLPSDRFSAERTGGSVSTLTIQRTQQEDSAVYLCASSLAGEITEALFGQGTRLTVV.

This clonotype was picked up many times. V and J are TRBV12-3 or TRBV12-4 and TRBJ1-5; D may be TRBD1 (5 bases). Deletions cut 8 bases from V and 1 base from J, with 15 bases between. There are 15 residues in the CDR3. The CDR3 here is CASPPGGGSNQPQHF. Written as DNA, the CDR3 is TGTGCCAGCCCTCCCGGGGGGGGGAGCAATCAGCCCCAGCATTTT.

The rearrangement uses TRBV19 and TRBJ2-1, with TRBD2 identical over 9 bases. Unmatched junction bases numbered 15, after V lost 5 bases and J lost 7 bases. The CDR3 has 17 residues. CDR1 and CDR2 (germline): LNHDA, SQIVND (reference sequence). The CDR3 DNA sequence: TGTGCCAGTAGTCCCCAGGCGGGAGGGCCTAAAGGAAATGAGCAGTTCTTC. This encodes CASSPQAGGPKGNEQFF.

This clonotype was observed a handful of times. This chain's CDR3 is CASSYPIGLAGGPRDNEQFF. CDR3 DNA: TGTGCCAGCAGTTACCCTATAGGACTAGCGGGAGGGCCCCGGGATAATGAGCAGTTCTTC. The chain couples TRBV6-2 or TRBV6-3 to TRBJ2-1, with 15 bases matching TRBD2. Germline CDR1 MNHEY, CDR2 SVGEGT. The CDR3 contains 20 residues. The V segment lost 2 bases and the J segment 7 bases; nucleotides outside the gene matches: 15.

Regarding this clonotype: A much larger clone differs by one base, so this may be a read error. V is TRBV3-1 and J is TRBJ1-4, with no clear D. Germline CDR1 reads LGHDT; CDR2 reads YNNKEL (reference sequence). The CDR3 is made up of 15 amino acids. CDR3 sequence: CAGSPEVETNEKLFF. Written as DNA, the CDR3 is TGTGCCGGCAGCCCCGAGGTCGAGACTAATGAAAAACTGTTTTTT.